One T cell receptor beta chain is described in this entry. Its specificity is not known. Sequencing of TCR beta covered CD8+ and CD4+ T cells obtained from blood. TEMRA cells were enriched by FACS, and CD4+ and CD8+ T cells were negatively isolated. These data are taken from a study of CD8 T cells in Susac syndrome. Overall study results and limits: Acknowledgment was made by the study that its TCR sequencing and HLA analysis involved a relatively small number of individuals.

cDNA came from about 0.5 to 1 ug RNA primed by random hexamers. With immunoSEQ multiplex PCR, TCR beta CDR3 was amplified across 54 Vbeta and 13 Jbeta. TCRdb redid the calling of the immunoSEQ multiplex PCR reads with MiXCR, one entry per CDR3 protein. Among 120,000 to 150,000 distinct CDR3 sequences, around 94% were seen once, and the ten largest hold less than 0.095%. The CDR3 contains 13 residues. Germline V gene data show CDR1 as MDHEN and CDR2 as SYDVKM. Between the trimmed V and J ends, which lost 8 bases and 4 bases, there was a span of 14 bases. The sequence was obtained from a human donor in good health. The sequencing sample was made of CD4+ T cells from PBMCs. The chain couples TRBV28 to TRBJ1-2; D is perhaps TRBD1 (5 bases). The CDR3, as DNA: TGTGCCAGCGAGGACGGGGGGGGCTATGGCTACACCTTC. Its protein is CASEDGGGYGYTF.